The subject of this entry is one TCR beta chain. This entry comes from a study of blood T cell repertoires in COVID-19. How the authors handled the data: Reference gene primer amplification gave nucleated cell count estimates. Clones were read by immunoSEQ multiplex PCR, and TCRdb kept only the in-frame ones, dropping some. The D gene and trimming were derived from the DNA, and the V and J assignments and clone size from that table. Of hundreds of thousands of clones in the sample, 89% are singletons; the top ten hold roughly 1.2%. CDR1 and CDR2 (germline): MDHEN, SYDVKM. This CDR3 is built from 16 residues. Trimming pared 0 bases from V and 3 bases from J, leaving 14 bases between.

Sequencing used peripheral blood. The V and J genes are TRBV28 and TRBJ1-2; D uncertain. The receptor was derived from a man between 40 and 49 years old with acute or convalescent COVID-19. The CDR3 protein is CASSLWAFEGYYGYTF. In DNA, the CDR3 is TGTGCCAGCAGTTTATGGGCGTTCGAGGGATACTATGGCTACACCTTC.